This T cell receptor (beta chain) appears in the sequencing data of a study of T cell clones after liver transplantation. About the research overall: A pre-transplant mixed lymphocyte reaction with TCRbeta sequencing defined graft-donor-reactive clones followed in post-transplant blood. Tolerance: complete withdrawal held at least one year, liver enzymes staying within twice normal. Without induction therapy, subjects received standard immunosuppression until 12-24 months post-transplant.

TCRdb's table, derived via immunoSEQ multiplex PCR, lists solely in-frame clones and lacks some. The table records about 75,000 clones, about 92% of them present only once. This clone has only a few counts. The antigen is unknown. The CDR3 covers 12 residues. The germline CDR1 and CDR2 sequences are MNHEY and SMNVEV (reference sequence). Trimming removed 10 bases at V and 3 bases at J, with 13 bases between. Study observations and caveats: Post-transplant time points were not standardized, so conclusions are preliminary.

The specimen was CD4+ T cells from blood, collected before liver transplant. The TCR comes from a human donor who received a liver transplant. The rearrangement uses TRBV27 and TRBJ2-7; D possibly uses TRBD1 or TRBD2 (5 bases each). CDR3 residues: CATMKGSYEQYF. The CDR3 DNA follows: TGTGCCACCATGAAGGGGAGCTACGAGCAGTACTTC.